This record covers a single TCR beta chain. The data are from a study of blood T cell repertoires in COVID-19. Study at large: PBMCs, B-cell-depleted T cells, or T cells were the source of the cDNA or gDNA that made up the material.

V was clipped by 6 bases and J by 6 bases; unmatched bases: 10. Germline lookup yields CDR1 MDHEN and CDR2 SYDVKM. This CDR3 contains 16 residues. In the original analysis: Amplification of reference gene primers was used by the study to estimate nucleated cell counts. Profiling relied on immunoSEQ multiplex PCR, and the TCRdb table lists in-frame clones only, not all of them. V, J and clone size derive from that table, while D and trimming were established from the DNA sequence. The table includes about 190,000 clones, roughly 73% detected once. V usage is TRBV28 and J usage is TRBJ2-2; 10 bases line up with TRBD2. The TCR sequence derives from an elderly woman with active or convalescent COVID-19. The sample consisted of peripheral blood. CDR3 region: CASSLNSGGPPGELFF. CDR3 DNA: TGTGCCAGCAGCCTAAATAGCGGGGGGCCCCCCGGGGAGCTGTTTTTT.